This T cell receptor beta chain came from a study of T cells in Graves' hyperthyroidism and ophthalmopathy. In its sample, this clonotype was seen once. Amplification yielded TCR beta CDR3 regions, with RNA transcripts as the source. TCR CDR3 underwent first-round RT-PCR with the HTBI primer set. Via MiXCR, TCRdb re-called the multiplex PCR reads, giving one row per CDR3 protein. The table has about 570,000 distinct CDR3 sequences, roughly 50% seen once. Trimming removed 6 bases from V and 3 bases from J, with 12 bases in between. There are 14 residues in the CDR3. Germline loops: CDR1 SGDLS, CDR2 YYNGEE.

V usage is TRBV9 and J usage is TRBJ2-2, with D perhaps matching TRBD1 or TRBD2 (5 bases each). This TCR derives from an adult woman with Graves' disease, either hyperthyroidism or ophthalmopathy (not recorded which). Material: peripheral blood or thyroid tissue (not recorded which). As DNA, the CDR3 is TGTGCCAGCAAGTGGGACGCCGACACCGGGGAGCTGTTTTTT. Protein product: CASKWDADTGELFF.